These 32 T cell receptor beta chains originate from one sample sequenced in a study of OX40 agonist ivuxolimab in advanced cancers. Here immunoSEQ multiplex PCR was the method, and the copy in TCRdb shows in-frame clones only, minus some. The table lists about 83,000 clones, around nine tenths of them singletons. Sequenced material: CD4+ or CD8+ T cells sorted from blood, taken in a trial of the OX40 agonist ivuxolimab. The receptors here all came from an adult with an advanced solid tumor such as melanoma, head and neck, liver or kidney cancer.

This sequence joins TRBV2 and TRBJ1-5; D not resolved. V lost 2 bases, J lost 4 bases, and 12 bases lay in between. The CDR3 runs to 15 residues. Germline CDR1 reads SNHLY; CDR2 reads FYNNEI. CDR3 nucleotides: TGTGCCAGCAGTGAACGGGGAATTCGAAATCAGCCCCAGCATTTT. Protein sequence: CASSERGIRNQPQHF. The full variable domain, completed using reference TRBV2 and TRBJ1-5, is EPEVTQTPSHQVTQMGQEVILRCVPISNHLYFYWYRQILGQKVEFLVSFYNNEISEKSEIFDDQFSVERPDGSNFTLKIRSTKLEDSAMYFCASSERGIRNQPQHFGDGTRLSIL.

The CDR3 DNA is TGTGCCAGTGCCCGGGACAGGGGATATGGCTACACCTTC. Protein sequence: CASARDRGYGYTF. The rearrangement uses TRBV19 and TRBJ1-2; the match to TRBD1 covers 10 bases. With 8 bases clipped from V and 5 bases from J, the junction kept 5 bases outside the gene matches. Germline-derived CDR1 and CDR2 are LNHDA and SQIVND (reference sequence). CDR3 length equals 13 residues. The full variable domain, completed using reference TRBV19 and TRBJ1-2, is DGGITQSPKYLFRKEGQNVTLSCEQNLNHDAMYWYRQDPGQGLRLIYYSQIVNDFQKGDIAEGYSVSREKKESFPLTVTSAQKNPTAFYLCASARDRGYGYTFGSGTRLTVV.

The genes are TRBV9 and TRBJ1-2, with 8 nucleotides matching TRBD1. Germline assignment: CDR1 SGDLS and CDR2 YYNGEE. With 5 bases clipped from V and 8 bases from J, the junction kept 8 bases outside the gene matches. This CDR3 contains 13 residues. This CDR3 is CASRAGGEVGYTF. DNA for the CDR3: TGTGCCAGCAGGGCAGGGGGCGAAGTGGGCTACACCTTC.

J is TRBJ2-3 and V is TRBV7-2, with TRBD2 matching 10 bases. Germline V gene sequence: CDR1 SGHTA, CDR2 FQGNSA. The CDR3 runs 15 residues. Trimming took 5 bases from V and 3 from J; bases not matched to a gene: 5. The CDR3 here is CASSPRAGGTDTQYF. CDR3 coding DNA: TGTGCCAGCAGCCCCAGAGCGGGAGGGACAGATACGCAGTATTTT.

V usage is TRBV5-1 and J usage is TRBJ2-1; no clear D gene. The CDR3 is 14 residues long. Germline assignment: CDR1 SGHRS and CDR2 YFSETQ. Between the trimmed V and J ends, which lost 4 bases and 5 bases, there was a span of 13 bases. In nucleotides, the CDR3 is TGCGCCAGCAGCCTAAGCAGTCACGACAATGAGCAGTTCTTC. Translated: CASSLSSHDNEQFF.

The gene calls are TRBV12-1 and TRBJ2-1. TRBV12-1 is a pseudogene locus. This CDR3 contains 15 residues. This chain's CDR3 is CASSLRISSYNEQFF. In DNA, the CDR3 is TGTGCCAGCAGCTTGCGCATCAGCTCCTACAATGAGCAGTTCTTC.

V usage is TRBV4-3 and J usage is TRBJ1-5; D is uncertain. V lost 1 base, J lost 4 bases, and 8 bases lay in between. From germline, CDR1 is LGHNA and CDR2 YSLEER. The CDR3 contains 14 residues. The CDR3 DNA sequence: TGCGCCAGCAGCCAAGGAACGGGAAATCAGCCCCAGCATTTT. It translates to CASSQGTGNQPQHF.

V is TRBV29-1 and J is TRBJ2-1; perhaps TRBD1 as D (5 bases). CDR1 SQVTM and CDR2 ANQGSEA come from the germline V gene. Trimming stripped 6 bases from V and 2 bases from J, with 14 bases between. The CDR3 is 14 residues long. The CDR3: CSVGRGVAYNEQFF. The CDR3 DNA reads as TGCAGCGTGGGTAGGGGCGTGGCCTACAATGAGCAGTTCTTC.

This clone came up once. The chain uses TRBV11-1 and TRBJ2-5; D call uncertain. The CDR3 totals 12 residues. V gave up 5 bases and J gave up 4 bases, with 8 bases separating them. Germline V gene sequence: CDR1 SGHAT, CDR2 FQDESV (reference sequence). The CDR3 sequence: CASSTTGETQYF. In nucleotides, the CDR3 is TGTGCCAGCAGCACAACTGGAGAGACCCAGTACTTC.

The chain carries TRBV12-5 and TRBJ2-3; no clear D gene. V was pared by 1 base and J by 2 bases, with 10 bases between. Germline V gene lookup returns CDR1 LGHNT and CDR2 FRNRAP. This CDR3 comprises 15 residues. DNA of the CDR3: TGTGCTAGTGGTTTGGAGACTGGCTTCACAGATACGCAGTATTTT. Translated, it gives CASGLETGFTDTQYF.

The V and J genes are TRBV7-2 and TRBJ2-5; D is uncertain. With 3 bases removed from V and 1 base from J, the gap between germline ends came to 9 bases. Per the germline V gene, CDR1 is SGHTA and CDR2 is FQGNSA. This CDR3 comprises 14 residues. The CDR3: CASSLDGPQETQYF. The CDR3 DNA is TGTGCCAGCAGCTTGGACGGACCCCAAGAGACCCAGTACTTC.

This clone was counted only a few times. The chain couples TRBV6-5 to TRBJ2-5, with 10 bases that match TRBD2. This CDR3 is built from 15 residues. The junction had 8 bases not matched to a gene; V was cut back by 6 bases and J by 4 bases. Germline CDR1 and CDR2: MNHEY and SVGAGI. The CDR3: CASSPSGRARETQYF. CDR3 coding DNA: TGTGCCAGCAGCCCCAGCGGGAGGGCCCGAGAGACCCAGTACTTC.

The chain employs TRBV6-5 and TRBJ2-3; weak D call: TRBD1 (6 bases). The CDR3 extends over 15 amino acids. Germline-derived CDR1 and CDR2 are MNHEY and SVGAGI. The germline V and J ends were trimmed by 2 bases and 6 bases, with 15 bases remaining between them. DNA for the CDR3: TGTGCCAGCAGTTACAGGGGGAGCCCCACGGATACGCAGTATTTT. Protein sequence: CASSYRGSPTDTQYF.

The chain recombines TRBV28 with TRBJ2-7, with 7 bases identical to TRBD1. With 5 bases clipped from V and 2 bases from J, the junction kept 3 bases outside the gene matches. This CDR3 has 13 residues. Looked up from germline, CDR1 is MDHEN and CDR2 is SYDVKM. The chain's CDR3 is CASSTGAAYEQYF. The CDR3 coding sequence is TGTGCCAGCAGTACAGGGGCGGCCTACGAGCAGTACTTC.

The chain couples TRBV5-1 to TRBJ1-1; tentative D call: TRBD1 (6 bases). CDR1 is SGHRS and CDR2 is YFSETQ in the germline V gene. Between the trimmed V and J ends, which lost 5 bases and 1 base, there was a span of 15 bases. The CDR3 covers 15 residues. The CDR3 is CASSWDGGANTEAFF. The CDR3 DNA is TGCGCCAGCAGTTGGGATGGGGGGGCGAACACTGAAGCTTTCTTT.

This chain uses TRBV11-2 with TRBJ1-1, with D unresolved. CDR1 is SGHAT and CDR2 is FQNNGV in the germline V gene. This CDR3 region has 13 residues. V was pared by 4 bases and J by 6 bases, with 12 bases between. Here the CDR3 DNA reads TGTGCCAGCAGCTCCCTCGTAGAGGCTGAAGCTTTCTTT. Translated, it gives CASSSLVEAEAFF.

The genes are TRBV6-5 and TRBJ2-7, with a weak D call TRBD2 (6 bases). V lost 6 bases and J 2 bases, leaving 14 bases between the germline ends. The CDR3 consists of 14 residues. Per germline, CDR1 MNHEY and CDR2 SVGAGI. As DNA, the CDR3 is TGTGCCAGCAGCACGGAGGGGATCCCCTACGAGCAGTACTTC. As protein: CASSTEGIPYEQYF.

This clone is a singleton in its sample. The rearrangement links TRBV6-5 to TRBJ1-2; weak D call: TRBD1 (6 bases). Germline values: CDR1 MNHEY, CDR2 SVGAGI. The germline V and J ends were trimmed by 6 bases and 0 bases, with 14 bases remaining between them. The CDR3 loop spans 15 amino acids. The CDR3 sequence: CASRPDRTANYGYTF. For the CDR3, the DNA is TGTGCCAGCAGACCCGACAGGACAGCTAACTATGGCTACACCTTC.

V gene TRBV7-9 combines with J gene TRBJ1-3, with a tentative D call TRBD1 (5 bases). V lost 4 bases and J 1 base, leaving 17 bases between the germline ends. Germline V gene sequence: CDR1 SEHNR, CDR2 FQNEAQ (reference sequence). The CDR3 spans 17 residues. The CDR3 sequence: CASSSHWDRRSGNTIYF. For the CDR3, the DNA is TGTGCCAGCAGCTCACATTGGGACCGTCGTTCTGGAAACACCATATATTTT. The full variable domain, with the rest looked up from reference TRBV7-9 and TRBJ1-3, is DTGVSQNPRHKITKRGQNVTFRCDPISEHNRLYWYRQTLGQGPEFLTYFQNEAQLEKSRLLSDRFSAERPKGSFSTLEIQRTEQGDSAMYLCASSSHWDRRSGNTIYFGEGSWLTVV.

The chain joins TRBV18 to TRBJ1-2; D not certain. The germline V gene has CDR1 KGHSH and CDR2 LQKENI. The CDR3 loop spans 14 amino acids. Trimming took off 3 bases at V and 4 bases at J, with 12 bases between the two ends. The CDR3 nucleotides are TGTGCCAGCTCACCGGAAGGGTGGGGCTATGGCTACACCTTC. Translation: CASSPEGWGYGYTF.

J is TRBJ1-4 and V is TRBV19; no definite D call. Germline V gene lookup returns CDR1 LNHDA and CDR2 SQIVND (reference sequence). The CDR3 is 15 residues long. V was shortened by 3 bases and J by 7 bases, with 15 bases between the two germline ends. The CDR3: CASSMTGGIGEKLFF. The CDR3 region has the DNA TGTGCCAGTAGTATGACGGGAGGGATTGGTGAAAAACTGTTTTTT. The full variable domain, completed using reference TRBV19 and TRBJ1-4, is DGGITQSPKYLFRKEGQNVTLSCEQNLNHDAMYWYRQDPGQGLRLIYYSQIVNDFQKGDIAEGYSVSREKKESFPLTVTSAQKNPTAFYLCASSMTGGIGEKLFFGSGTQLSVL.

J is TRBJ2-5 and V is TRBV18; D remains unclear. V gave up 3 bases and J gave up 5 bases, with 4 bases separating them. The germline V gene encodes CDR1 KGHSH and CDR2 LQKENI. This CDR3 has 11 amino acids. The CDR3 nucleotides are TGTGCCAGCTCACCCTTTGAGACCCAGTACTTC. This codes for CASSPFETQYF.

J is TRBJ2-7 and V is TRBV7-2; 10 bases are a match to TRBD2. CDR1 SGHTA and CDR2 FQGNSA come from the germline V gene. V trimming: 4 bases; J trimming: 4 bases; junction bases outside the gene matches: 10. The CDR3 consists of 16 residues. CDR3 loop: CASSWKTSGAGYEQYF. CDR3 nucleotide sequence: TGTGCCAGCAGCTGGAAAACTAGCGGGGCGGGGTACGAGCAGTACTTC.

The gene calls are TRBV19 and TRBJ1-2; D remains unclear. Trimming pared 2 bases from V and 3 bases from J, leaving 7 bases between. Germline CDR1 LNHDA, CDR2 SQIVND (reference sequence). The CDR3 has 13 residues. The CDR3 here is CASSITEDYGYTF. In DNA, the CDR3 is TGTGCCAGTAGTATAACCGAGGACTATGGCTACACCTTC.

The chain has TRBV6-1 and TRBJ2-3, with 8 positions matching TRBD2. Per the germline V gene, CDR1 is MNHNS and CDR2 is SASEGT. The CDR3 runs 16 residues. J lost 4 bases, V lost 2 bases, and 8 bases had no gene match. CDR3 nucleotide sequence: TGTGCCAGCAGTGAATTAATGGGCGGGGGGCCAGATACGCAGTATTTT. Amino acid sequence: CASSELMGGGPDTQYF.

The chain joins TRBV11-3 to TRBJ1-2; maybe TRBD1 (5 bases). The ends were cut back, 3 bases at V and 5 bases at J, with 13 bases in the middle. CDR1 and CDR2 (germline): SGHNT, YENEEA. The length of the CDR3 is 14 residues. The DNA of the CDR3 is TGTGCCAGCAGCTTGGGAGGGGCTGGATATGGCTACACCTTC. Its protein product is CASSLGGAGYGYTF.

This clone occurred once. The V call is TRBV5-1, the J call TRBJ2-3, with a possible D match to TRBD2 (6 bases). CDR1 SGHRS and CDR2 YFSETQ come from the germline V gene. The V end was cut by 2 bases, the J end by 0 bases, with 31 bases between. The CDR3 spans 22 residues. DNA of the CDR3: TGCGCCAGCAGCTTTGTAACCTCGGGACTGAGCGGTTCCCGACAAAGCACAGATACGCAGTATTTT. Amino acids: CASSFVTSGLSGSRQSTDTQYF.

J is TRBJ2-1 and V is TRBV2; 9 positions match TRBD1. Trimming at V came to 7 bases and at J to 6 bases, leaving 10 bases not matched to a gene. There are 15 residues in the CDR3. The V gene's germline CDR1 is SNHLY and CDR2 FYNNEI. Here the CDR3 DNA reads TGTGCCAGCATGACCGACAGGGGGATGGGCAATGAGCAGTTCTTC. Translated, it gives CASMTDRGMGNEQFF.

The chain has TRBV27 and TRBJ2-7; D is possibly TRBD1 (6 bases). Germline CDR1 and CDR2: MNHEY and SMNVEV (reference sequence). V lost 6 bases and J lost 4, with 16 bases in between. This CDR3 is built from 14 residues. The CDR3 DNA sequence: TGTGCCAGCAGAAGATGGGGGCCCGAGTACGAGCAGTACTTC. Protein: CASRRWGPEYEQYF.

The J gene is TRBJ1-1, the V gene TRBV4-1; weak D call: TRBD1 (5 bases). CDR3 length: 14 residues. With 1 base removed from V and 0 bases from J, the gap between germline ends came to 6 bases. Germline CDR1 is MGHRA and CDR2 is YSYEKL. CDR3 DNA: TGCGCCAGCAGCCAAGGGGGCTTGAACACTGAAGCTTTCTTT. Amino acid sequence: CASSQGGLNTEAFF.

The V and J genes are TRBV6-5 and TRBJ2-1; TRBD2 agrees at 7 bases. Germline CDR1 is MNHEY and CDR2 is SVGAGI. CDR3 length: 14 residues. Trimming removed 5 bases from V and 10 bases from J; junction bases left unmatched: 11. CDR3: CASSQTRDGGEQFF. For the CDR3, the DNA is TGTGCCAGCAGTCAGACCCGGGACGGGGGGGAGCAGTTCTTC.

The chain combines TRBV5-4 with TRBJ2-1, with 8 bases fitting TRBD2. The CDR3 totals 16 residues. From germline, CDR1 is SGHNT and CDR2 YYREEE (reference sequence). With V trimmed by 0 bases and J by 7 bases, 9 bases remained unmatched. The CDR3 region is CASSLESGGPGNEQFF. The CDR3 DNA is TGTGCCAGCAGCTTGGAATCGGGGGGGCCTGGGAATGAGCAGTTCTTC.